This section outlines one T cell receptor (beta chain) sequence together with its context. The antigen it recognizes is unknown. No clone much larger than this one lies a single base away; base qualities are absent. The reads were generated on an Illumina HiSeq 2500. Quantitative 5'-RACE with molecular barcodes was used to prepare TCR beta libraries. In the paper's pipeline: A new computational method, built on a probabilistic model of VDJ rearrangement, was used to identify disease-linked TCR variants. Clones were called with MiXCR by TCRdb after fastp trimmed the public reads at Q25, and only in-frame beta chains were retained. Each entry merges the rows of one CDR3 protein and shows their most common DNA and genes. TCRdb's processing, not the authors', yielded these V and J calls. The sample includes 300,000 to 400,000 distinct CDR3 sequences, with roughly 15% observed a single time. Together, the top ten hold approximately 1% of the sample.

This sample is drawn from a study of CD8 T cells in ankylosing spondylitis (dated by TCRdb to about 2017). For the study in its entirety: The study set out to find disease-linked TCR variants by profiling T cell receptor beta repertoires in ankylosing spondylitis patients and healthy donors. The whole study cohort included over a hundred healthy donors and 20 to 30 ankylosing spondylitis patients. Peripheral blood was sampled, and synovial fluid was also collected from ankylosing spondylitis patients.

Sequences SGHAT (CDR1) and FQNNGV (CDR2) are obtained from the germline V gene. From cysteine to phenylalanine, the CDR3 is 14 amino acids long. Here the CDR3 DNA is all that survives: 42 bases in frame from base 1. Trimming takes 5 bases off V and 3 bases off J; junction bases not matched to a gene: 5. The full study reports these points: Some motif variants were previously reported in synovial fluid and blood of reactive arthritis patients, suggesting common disease-initiation mechanisms. Blood from ankylosing spondylitis patients appeared to be characterized by a TCR beta motif composed of eight highly homologous amino acid variants. A CD8+ phenotype was shown by the disease-linked clones, which were found at relatively low frequencies in peripheral blood. Significant enrichment of the disease-linked clones was reported in matched synovial fluid samples from ankylosing spondylitis patients.

Sequenced: blood, either unsorted or a sorted T cell fraction (not recorded which). The TCR comes from a male donor with ankylosing spondylitis or in good health (not recorded which). The receptor chain draws on TRBV11-2 and TRBJ1-2; TRBD1 agrees with 8 junctional bases. In nucleotides, the sequence is TGTGCCAGCAGCCCTAGACAGGGGCACTATGGCTACACCTTC. Translated, this gives CASSPRQGHYGYTF.